The rows below give T cell receptor beta chains drawn from one sample of a study of blood T cell repertoires in COVID-19. Only in-frame clones appear in the TCRdb table, and some are missing; sequencing was by immunoSEQ multiplex PCR. Here the sample spans roughly 250,000 clones, 80% to 90% being singletons. Sequences were obtained from peripheral blood. The receptors were sampled from a young man with acute or convalescent COVID-19. CDR3s include the opening cysteine and the closing phenylalanine or tryptophan. The order of the fields is D gene, J gene, clone size, V gene, CDR3 protein, CDR3 DNA. The D gene is left open where the match is weak. Clone size is shown for a subset of rows, as once, few, many or a class of expanded clone.

>.|TRBJ2-2|.|TRBV30
CAWSVLLGDTGELFF
TGTGCCTGGAGTGTGTTGCTCGGGGACACCGGGGAGCTGTTTTTT
>.|TRBJ1-2|.|TRBV30
CAWSQRSLSGGYTF
TGTGCCTGGAGCCAAAGATCACTGAGCGGCGGCTACACCTTC
>.|TRBJ1-2|.|TRBV29-1
CSVEQGLYGYTF
TGCAGCGTTGAGCAGGGGCTCTATGGCTACACCTTC
>.|TRBJ1-5|.|TRBV4-1
CASSPSREQPQHF
TGCGCCAGCAGCCCCAGCCGGGAGCAGCCCCAGCATTTT
>.|TRBJ1-3|few|TRBV2
CASRFSGGNTIYF
TGTGCCAGCAGGTTCAGCGGCGGAAACACCATATATTTT
>TRBD1|TRBJ2-7|.|TRBV28
CASSFRGRSSYEQYF
TGTGCCAGCAGTTTCAGGGGGCGGAGCTCCTACGAGCAGTACTTC
>.|TRBJ1-2|.|TRBV28
CASTQRRRFNYGYTF
TGTGCCAGCACCCAAAGGCGGAGATTTAACTATGGCTACACCTTC
>TRBD2|TRBJ2-3|.|TRBV7-3
CASSSQRGGLDTQYF
TGTGCCAGCAGCTCGCAGCGGGGGGGCTTAGATACGCAGTATTTT
>TRBD1|TRBJ2-7|.|TRBV28
CASSQPAGTEQQYF
TGTGCCAGCAGCCAACCTGCCGGGACAGAGCAGCAGTACTTC
>.|TRBJ2-7|.|TRBV7-9
CASSSRVSYEQYF
TGTGCCAGCAGCTCCAGGGTGTCCTACGAGCAGTACTTC
>TRBD1|TRBJ2-7|.|TRBV7-9
CASSLPGQGNEQYF
TGTGCCAGCAGCTTACCCGGACAGGGTAACGAGCAGTACTTC
>.|TRBJ2-5|.|TRBV5-1
CASSLDTGTQETQYF
TGCGCCAGCAGCTTGGATACAGGGACCCAAGAGACCCAGTACTTC
>TRBD2|TRBJ2-1|.|TRBV13
CASSLRGLAGGPYNEQFF
TGTGCCAGCAGCTTAAGGGGACTAGCGGGGGGGCCCTACAATGAGCAGTTCTTC
>.|TRBJ1-1|.|TRBV30
CAWSVRASGSEAFF
TGTGCCTGGAGTGTAAGAGCTTCGGGGAGTGAAGCTTTCTTT
>.|TRBJ2-7|.|TRBV27
CASSLGGEATEQYF
TGTGCCAGCAGTTTGGGAGGAGAGGCTACCGAGCAGTACTTC
>TRBD1|TRBJ1-2|.|TRBV28
CASSSTGIGYGYTF
TGTGCCAGCAGTTCGACAGGGATCGGCTATGGCTACACCTTC
>.|TRBJ2-7|.|TRBV3-1/TRBV3-2
CASSLGGSTRQYF
TGTGCCAGCAGCCTTGGGGGGTCTACTAGGCAGTACTTC
>.|TRBJ2-1|.|TRBV11-3
CASSSTGSYNEQFF
TGTGCCAGCAGCTCCACAGGTTCCTACAATGAGCAGTTCTTC
>.|TRBJ1-2|.|TRBV28
CASSFADYTF
TGTGCCAGCAGTTTCGCGGACTACACCTTC
>TRBD2|TRBJ2-5|.|TRBV18
CASSPLGGETQYF
TGTGCCAGCTCACCACTCGGGGGGGAGACCCAGTACTTC
>.|TRBJ2-7|.|TRBV7-6
CASSPSLALSYEQYF
TGTGCCAGCAGCCCTTCCCTAGCTCTGAGCTACGAGCAGTACTTC
>.|TRBJ2-4|once|TRBV28
CASSLGQIAKNIQYF
TGTGCCAGCAGTCTCGGACAGATAGCCAAAAACATTCAGTACTTC
>.|TRBJ1-5|.|TRBV28
CASSLSGSNQPQHF
TGTGCCAGCAGTTTGTCAGGGAGCAATCAGCCCCAGCATTTT
>.|TRBJ1-5|once|TRBV3-1/TRBV3-2
CASSQEGTGYSNQPQHF
TGTGCCAGCAGCCAAGAGGGAACAGGCTATAGCAATCAGCCCCAGCATTTT
>.|TRBJ1-1|.|TRBV3-1/TRBV3-2
CASAGVNTEAFF
TGTGCCAGCGCGGGGGTGAACACTGAAGCTTTCTTT
>.|TRBJ1-5|.|TRBV11-1
CASSFTGGRPQPQHF
TGTGCCAGCAGCTTTACAGGTGGTAGACCTCAGCCCCAGCATTTT
>.|TRBJ2-5|.|TRBV9
CASSVDGRGETQYF
TGTGCCAGCAGCGTAGATGGTAGGGGAGAGACCCAGTACTTC
>TRBD1|TRBJ1-2|.|TRBV2
CASTTQDRGHGYTF
TGTGCCAGCACCACACAAGACAGGGGGCATGGCTACACCTTC
>.|TRBJ2-3|.|TRBV5-4
CASSLSGASTDTQYF
TGTGCCAGCAGCTTGTCGGGTGCTAGCACAGATACGCAGTATTTT
>TRBD1|TRBJ1-1|.|TRBV12-3/TRBV12-4
CASSGQGHTEAFF
TGTGCCAGCAGTGGACAGGGGCACACTGAAGCTTTCTTT
>.|TRBJ2-7|few|TRBV6-6
CASSYAGLTYEQYF
TGTGCCAGCAGTTACGCAGGGCTTACCTACGAGCAGTACTTC
>TRBD1|TRBJ1-1|.|TRBV5-6
CASSPTRQGAEAFF
TGTGCCAGCAGCCCCACCCGACAGGGAGCTGAAGCTTTCTTT
>.|TRBJ2-7|.|TRBV19
CASSQRQGLSYEQYF
TGTGCCAGTAGCCAACGACAGGGACTCTCCTACGAGCAGTACTTC
>TRBD1|TRBJ1-1|once|TRBV5-1
CASSYGQGGVEAFF
TGCGCCAGCAGCTATGGACAGGGTGGGGTTGAAGCTTTCTTT
>.|TRBJ2-3|.|TRBV7-3
CASSLSGLAGDTQYF
TGTGCCAGCAGCTTAAGCGGGCTAGCTGGAGATACGCAGTATTTT
>.|TRBJ2-7|.|TRBV19
CASSQGSGEQYF
TGTGCCAGCTCACAGGGTTCGGGAGAGCAGTACTTC
>.|TRBJ1-6|.|TRBV15
CATSGLKGIKSPLHF
TGTGCCACCAGCGGATTGAAGGGGATTAAGTCACCCCTCCACTTT
>.|TRBJ1-2|.|TRBV28
CASSARDGYTF
TGTGCCAGCAGTGCCAGGGATGGCTACACCTTC
>.|TRBJ1-1|.|TRBV21-1
CASSKKGGQGPTEAFF
TGTGCCAGCAGCAAAAAGGGAGGACAGGGTCCCACTGAAGCTTTCTTT
>TRBD1|TRBJ1-2|many|TRBV11-2
CASRPGQGFYGYTF
TGTGCCAGCAGACCGGGACAGGGTTTTTATGGCTACACCTTC
>.|TRBJ1-2|once|TRBV24-1
CATSDLWGESNYGYTF
TGTGCCACCAGTGATTTGTGGGGGGAGTCTAACTATGGCTACACCTTC
>TRBD1|TRBJ2-3|.|TRBV11-2
CASSPTGDTDTQYF
TGTGCCAGCAGCCCGACAGGGGACACAGATACGCAGTATTTT
>.|TRBJ1-4|.|TRBV12-3/TRBV12-4
CANHTEKLFF
TGTGCCAACCATACAGAAAAACTGTTTTTT
>TRBD2|TRBJ2-1|.|TRBV2
CASPGLAGGLSNEQFF
TGTGCCAGCCCGGGACTAGCGGGAGGCCTTTCCAATGAGCAGTTCTTC
>TRBD2|TRBJ2-1|.|TRBV18
CASSDVSGNEQFF
TGTGCCAGCTCTGACGTTAGCGGGAATGAGCAGTTCTTC
>.|TRBJ1-6|.|TRBV6-1
CASSEEGDHNSPLHF
TGTGCCAGCAGTGAAGAGGGGGACCATAATTCACCCCTCCACTTT
>.|TRBJ1-4|.|TRBV28
CASSQTYTNEKLFF
TGTGCCAGCAGTCAGACATATACTAATGAAAAACTGTTTTTT
>.|TRBJ1-2|.|TRBV3-1/TRBV3-2
CASSYGNYGYTF
TGTGCCAGCAGCTACGGGAACTATGGCTACACCTTC
>TRBD1|TRBJ2-2|.|TRBV6-5
CASSRDSAGELFF
TGTGCCAGCAGTAGGGACAGTGCCGGGGAGCTGTTTTTT
>TRBD1|TRBJ2-7|.|TRBV19
CASSGVGQGTYEQYF
TGTGCCAGTAGTGGGGTTGGACAGGGGACCTACGAGCAGTACTTC
>TRBD1|TRBJ2-1|.|TRBV24-1
CATSEGTVLNEQFF
TGTGCCACCTCCGAAGGGACAGTCCTCAATGAGCAGTTCTTC
>.|TRBJ2-1|.|TRBV18
CASSPPAVNEQFF
TGTGCCAGCTCACCACCGGCGGTGAATGAGCAGTTCTTC
>TRBD2|TRBJ2-7|.|TRBV28
CASTSGGVDSYEQYF
TGTGCCAGCACCTCGGGGGGGGTGGACTCCTACGAGCAGTACTTC
>TRBD1|TRBJ1-1|.|TRBV6-6
CASNFRTGGRNTEAFF
TGTGCCAGCAACTTTAGGACAGGGGGCCGGAACACTGAAGCTTTCTTT